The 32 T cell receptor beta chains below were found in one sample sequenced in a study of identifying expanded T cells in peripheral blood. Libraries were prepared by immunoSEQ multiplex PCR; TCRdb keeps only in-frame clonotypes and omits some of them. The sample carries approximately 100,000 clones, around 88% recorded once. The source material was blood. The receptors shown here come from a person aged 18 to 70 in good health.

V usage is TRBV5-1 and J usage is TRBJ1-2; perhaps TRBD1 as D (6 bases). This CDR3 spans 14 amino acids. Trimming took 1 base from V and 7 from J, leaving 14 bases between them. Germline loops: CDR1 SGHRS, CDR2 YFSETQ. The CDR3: CASSLTTGASGYTF. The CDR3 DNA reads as TGCGCCAGCAGCTTGACGACAGGAGCGAGTGGCTACACCTTC.

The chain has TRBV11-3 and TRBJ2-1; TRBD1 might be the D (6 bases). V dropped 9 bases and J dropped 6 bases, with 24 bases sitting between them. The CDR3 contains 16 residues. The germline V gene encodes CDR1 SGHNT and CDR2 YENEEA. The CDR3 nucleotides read TGTGCCAGTCCCCTGGGACAACCGAAGAATGGCAATGAGCAGTTCTTC. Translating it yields CASPLGQPKNGNEQFF. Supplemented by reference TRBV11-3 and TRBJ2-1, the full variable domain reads EAGVVQSPRYKIIEKKQPVAFWCNPISGHNTLYWYLQNLGQGPELLIRYENEEAVDDSQLPKDRFSAERLKGVDSTLKIQPAELGDSAVYLCASPLGQPKNGNEQFFGPGTRLTVL.

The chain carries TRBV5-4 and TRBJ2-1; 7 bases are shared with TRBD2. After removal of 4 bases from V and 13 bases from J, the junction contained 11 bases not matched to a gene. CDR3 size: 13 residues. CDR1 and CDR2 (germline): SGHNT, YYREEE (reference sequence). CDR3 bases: TGTGCCAGCAGCACCGGGACTAACAACCCACAGTTCTTC. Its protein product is CASSTGTNNPQFF.

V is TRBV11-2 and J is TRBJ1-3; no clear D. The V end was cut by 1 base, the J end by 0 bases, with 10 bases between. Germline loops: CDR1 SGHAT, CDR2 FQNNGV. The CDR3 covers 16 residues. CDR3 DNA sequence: TGTGCCAGCAGCTTAGTTAGACACCTCTCTGGAAACACCATATATTTT. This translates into CASSLVRHLSGNTIYF.

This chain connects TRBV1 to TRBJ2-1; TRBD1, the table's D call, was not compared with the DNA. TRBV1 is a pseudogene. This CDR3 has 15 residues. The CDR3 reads CTSLRDRVLYNEQFF. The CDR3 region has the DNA TGCACCAGCCTCCGGGACAGGGTCCTCTACAATGAGCAGTTCTTC.

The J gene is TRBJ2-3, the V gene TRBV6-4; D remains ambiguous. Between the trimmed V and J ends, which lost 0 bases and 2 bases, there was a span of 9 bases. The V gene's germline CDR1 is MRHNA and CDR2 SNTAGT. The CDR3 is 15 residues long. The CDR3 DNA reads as TGTGCCAGCAGTGACTCGGTCACCTCCACAGATACGCAGTATTTT. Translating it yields CASSDSVTSTDTQYF.

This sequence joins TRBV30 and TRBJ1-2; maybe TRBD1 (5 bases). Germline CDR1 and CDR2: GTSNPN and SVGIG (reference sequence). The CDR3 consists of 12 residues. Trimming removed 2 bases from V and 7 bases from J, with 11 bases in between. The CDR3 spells CAWSPTVSGYTF. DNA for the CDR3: TGTGCCTGGAGTCCGACAGTGAGTGGCTACACCTTC.

The CDR3 loop reads CAWIGGSYNSPLHF. The CDR3 DNA follows: TGTGCCTGGATTGGGGGCTCCTATAATTCACCCCTCCACTTT. The chain joins TRBV30 to TRBJ1-6, with TRBD1 as a possible D gene (5 bases). Trimming removed 4 bases from V and 0 bases from J, with 7 bases in between. CDR1 GTSNPN and CDR2 SVGIG come from the germline V gene (reference sequence). The CDR3 is 14 amino acids.

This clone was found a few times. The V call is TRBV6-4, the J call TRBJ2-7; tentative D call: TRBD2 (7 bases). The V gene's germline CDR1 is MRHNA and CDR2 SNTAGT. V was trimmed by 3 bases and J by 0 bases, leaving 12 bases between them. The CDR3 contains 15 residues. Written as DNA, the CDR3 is TGTGCCAGCAGTGAAGGGGGGGACGGCTCCTACGAGCAGTACTTC. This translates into CASSEGGDGSYEQYF.

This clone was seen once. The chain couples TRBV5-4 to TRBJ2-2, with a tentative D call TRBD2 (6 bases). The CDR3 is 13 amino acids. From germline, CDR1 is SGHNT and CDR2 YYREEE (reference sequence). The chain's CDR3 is CAGTSSVPGELFF. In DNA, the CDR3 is TGTGCGGGTACCTCTAGCGTTCCCGGGGAGCTGTTTTTT.

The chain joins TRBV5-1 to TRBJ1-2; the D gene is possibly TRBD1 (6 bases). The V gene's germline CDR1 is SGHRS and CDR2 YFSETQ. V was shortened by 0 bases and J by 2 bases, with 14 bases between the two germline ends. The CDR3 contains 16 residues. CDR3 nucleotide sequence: TGCGCCAGCAGCTTGGAATGGGGGGGCCTGAACTATGGCTACACCTTC. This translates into CASSLEWGGLNYGYTF.

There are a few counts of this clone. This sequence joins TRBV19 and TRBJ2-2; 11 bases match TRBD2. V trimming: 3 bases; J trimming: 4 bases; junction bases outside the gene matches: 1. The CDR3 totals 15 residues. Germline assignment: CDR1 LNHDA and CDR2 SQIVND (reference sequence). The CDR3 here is CASSISGGATGELFF. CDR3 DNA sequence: TGTGCCAGTAGTATTAGCGGGGGGGCCACCGGGGAGCTGTTTTTT.

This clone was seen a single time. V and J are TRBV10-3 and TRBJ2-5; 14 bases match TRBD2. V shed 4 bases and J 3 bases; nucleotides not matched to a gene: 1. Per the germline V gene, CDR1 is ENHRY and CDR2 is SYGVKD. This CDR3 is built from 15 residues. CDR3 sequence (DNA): TGTGCCATCAGTGCGGGACTAGCGGGAGAAGAGACCCAGTACTTC. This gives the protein CAISAGLAGEETQYF.

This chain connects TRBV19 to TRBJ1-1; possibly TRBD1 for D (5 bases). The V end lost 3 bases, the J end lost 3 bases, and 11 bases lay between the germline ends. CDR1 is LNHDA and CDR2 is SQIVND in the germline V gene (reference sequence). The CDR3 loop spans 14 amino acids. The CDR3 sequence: CASSIQRGYTEAFF. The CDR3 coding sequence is TGTGCCAGTAGTATTCAGAGGGGTTACACTGAAGCTTTCTTT.

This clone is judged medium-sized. Here the CDR3 reads CASSYSRDRGNQPQHF. In nucleotides, the CDR3 is TGTGCCAGCAGTTACTCTCGGGATAGGGGCAATCAGCCCCAGCATTTT. V usage is TRBV6-6 and J usage is TRBJ1-5; D uncertain. The CDR3 is 16 amino acids. Trimming pared 0 bases from V and 2 bases from J, leaving 11 bases between. In germline, CDR1 is MNHNY, CDR2 SVGAGI (reference sequence).

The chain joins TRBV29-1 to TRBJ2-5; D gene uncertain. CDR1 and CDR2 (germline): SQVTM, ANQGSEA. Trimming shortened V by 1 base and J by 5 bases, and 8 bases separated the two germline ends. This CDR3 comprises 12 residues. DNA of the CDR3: TGCAGCGTTGAAGTCGGCCTGGAGACCCAGTACTTC. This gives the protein CSVEVGLETQYF.

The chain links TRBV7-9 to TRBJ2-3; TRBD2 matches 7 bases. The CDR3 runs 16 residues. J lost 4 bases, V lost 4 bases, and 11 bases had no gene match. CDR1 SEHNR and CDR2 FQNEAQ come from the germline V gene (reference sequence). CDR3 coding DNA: TGTGCCAGCAGCTCCCTTGGCGGGAGTGGGGCAGATACGCAGTATTTT. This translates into CASSSLGGSGADTQYF.

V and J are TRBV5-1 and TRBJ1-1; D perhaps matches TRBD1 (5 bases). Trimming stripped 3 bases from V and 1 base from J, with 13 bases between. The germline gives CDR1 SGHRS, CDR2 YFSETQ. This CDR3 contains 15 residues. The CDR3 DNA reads TGCGCCAGCAGCTCACGGGGACGGACGAACACTGAAGCTTTCTTT. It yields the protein CASSSRGRTNTEAFF.

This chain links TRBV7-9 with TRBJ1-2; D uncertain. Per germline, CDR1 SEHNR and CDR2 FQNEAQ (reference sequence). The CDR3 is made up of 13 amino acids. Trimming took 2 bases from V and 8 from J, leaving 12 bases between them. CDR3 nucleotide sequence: TGTGCCAGCAGCTTATTGTCAGGTGGAGGCTACACCTTC. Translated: CASSLLSGGGYTF.

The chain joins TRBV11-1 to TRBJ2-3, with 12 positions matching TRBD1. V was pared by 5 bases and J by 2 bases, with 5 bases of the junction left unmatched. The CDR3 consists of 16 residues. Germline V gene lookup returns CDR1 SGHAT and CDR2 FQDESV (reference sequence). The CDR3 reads CASSGPGQGATDTQYF. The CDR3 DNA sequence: TGTGCCAGCAGCGGACCGGGACAGGGGGCCACAGATACGCAGTATTTT.

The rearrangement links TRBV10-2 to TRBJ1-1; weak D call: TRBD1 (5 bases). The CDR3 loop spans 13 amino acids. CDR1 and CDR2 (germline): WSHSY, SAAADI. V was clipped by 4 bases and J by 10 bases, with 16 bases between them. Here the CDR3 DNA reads TGCGCCAGCAGTGGGGGCAGTCTCCTTGCAGCTTTCTTT. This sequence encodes CASSGGSLLAAFF.

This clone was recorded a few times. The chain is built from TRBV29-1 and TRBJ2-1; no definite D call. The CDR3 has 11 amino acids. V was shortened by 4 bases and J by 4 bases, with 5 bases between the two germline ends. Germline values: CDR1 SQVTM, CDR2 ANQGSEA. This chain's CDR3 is CSVGRYNEQFF. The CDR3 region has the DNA TGCAGCGTTGGACGGTACAATGAGCAGTTCTTC.

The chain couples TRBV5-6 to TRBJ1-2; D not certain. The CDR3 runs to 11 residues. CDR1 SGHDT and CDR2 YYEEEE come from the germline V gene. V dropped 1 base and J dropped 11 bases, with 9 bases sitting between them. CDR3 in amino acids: CASSLPGVYTF. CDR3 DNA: TGTGCCAGCAGCTTGCCCGGGGTATACACCTTC.

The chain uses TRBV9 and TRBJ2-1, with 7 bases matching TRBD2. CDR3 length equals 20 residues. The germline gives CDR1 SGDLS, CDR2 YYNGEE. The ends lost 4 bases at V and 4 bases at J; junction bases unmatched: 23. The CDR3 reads CASSPSPWGGLTGVYNEQFF. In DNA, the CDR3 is TGTGCCAGCAGCCCCTCTCCGTGGGGAGGGCTTACCGGGGTTTACAATGAGCAGTTCTTC.

The CDR3 reads CASSQEFQRGSLLNTGELFF. The CDR3 DNA reads TGCGCCAGCAGCCAAGAGTTCCAGCGGGGGTCTTTATTGAACACCGGGGAGCTGTTTTTT. The chain links TRBV4-1 to TRBJ2-2; TRBD2 matches at 8 bases. This CDR3 comprises 20 residues. Germline assignment: CDR1 MGHRA and CDR2 YSYEKL. V shed 0 bases, J shed 1 base, and the junction held 13 bases outside the gene matches.

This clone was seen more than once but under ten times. The CDR3 nucleotides read TGTGCCAGCGTCTCCTCTGGGGCCAACGTCCTGACTTTC. Protein: CASVSSGANVLTF. J is TRBJ2-6 and V is TRBV6-1; D ambiguous. CDR3 size: 13 residues. In germline, CDR1 is MNHNS, CDR2 SASEGT. V lost 8 bases, J lost 0 bases, and 5 bases lay in between.

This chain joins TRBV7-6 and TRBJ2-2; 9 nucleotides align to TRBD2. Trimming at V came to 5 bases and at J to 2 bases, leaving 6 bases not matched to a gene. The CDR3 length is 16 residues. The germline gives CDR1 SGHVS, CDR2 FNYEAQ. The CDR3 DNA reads TGTGCCAGCAGCCCCCGGACTAGCGCAAACACCGGGGAGCTGTTTTTT. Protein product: CASSPRTSANTGELFF.

CDR3 sequence: CASSYYGYTF. CDR3 in DNA: TGTGCCAGCAGTTATTATGGCTACACCTTC. The V call is TRBV25-1, the J call TRBJ1-2; D unclear. Per germline, CDR1 MGHDK and CDR2 SYGVNS. CDR3 length equals 10 residues. Deletions cut 5 bases from V and 5 bases from J, with 3 bases between.

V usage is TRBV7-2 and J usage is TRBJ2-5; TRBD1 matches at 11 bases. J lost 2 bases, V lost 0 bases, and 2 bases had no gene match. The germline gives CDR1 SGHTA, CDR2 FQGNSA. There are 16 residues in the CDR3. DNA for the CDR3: TGTGCCAGCAGCTTAGCAGGGACAGGGGGTCAAGAGACCCAGTACTTC. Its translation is CASSLAGTGGQETQYF.

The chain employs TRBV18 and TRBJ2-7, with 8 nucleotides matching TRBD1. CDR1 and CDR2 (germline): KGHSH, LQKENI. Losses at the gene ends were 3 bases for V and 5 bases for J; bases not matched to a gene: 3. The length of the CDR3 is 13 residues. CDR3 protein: CASSPDRGNEQYF. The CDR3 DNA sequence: TGTGCCAGCTCACCTGACAGGGGCAACGAGCAGTACTTC.

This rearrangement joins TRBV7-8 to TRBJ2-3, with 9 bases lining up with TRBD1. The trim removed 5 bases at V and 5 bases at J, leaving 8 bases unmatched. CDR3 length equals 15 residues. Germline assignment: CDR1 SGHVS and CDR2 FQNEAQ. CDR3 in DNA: TGTGCCAGCAGCCTAAACAGGGGGCGAGGAGATACGCAGTATTTT. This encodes CASSLNRGRGDTQYF.

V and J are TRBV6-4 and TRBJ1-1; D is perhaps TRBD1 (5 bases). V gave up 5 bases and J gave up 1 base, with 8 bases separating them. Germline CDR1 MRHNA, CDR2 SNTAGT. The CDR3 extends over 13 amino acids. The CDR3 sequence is CASSPTGNTEAFF. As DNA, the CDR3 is TGTGCCAGCAGTCCTACAGGGAACACTGAAGCTTTCTTT.